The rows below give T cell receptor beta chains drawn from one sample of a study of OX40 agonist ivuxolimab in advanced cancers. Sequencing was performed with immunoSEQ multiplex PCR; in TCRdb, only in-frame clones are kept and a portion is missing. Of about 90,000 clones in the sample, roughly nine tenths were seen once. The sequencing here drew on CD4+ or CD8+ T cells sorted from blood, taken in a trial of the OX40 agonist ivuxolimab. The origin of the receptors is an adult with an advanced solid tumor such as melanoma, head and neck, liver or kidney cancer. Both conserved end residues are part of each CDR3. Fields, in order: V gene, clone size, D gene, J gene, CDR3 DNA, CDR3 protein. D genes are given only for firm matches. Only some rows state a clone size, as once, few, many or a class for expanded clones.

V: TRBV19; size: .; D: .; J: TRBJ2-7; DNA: TGTGCCAGTAGGATGAGGGGGATTGGCTCCTACGAGCAGTACTTC; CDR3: CASRMRGIGSYEQYF
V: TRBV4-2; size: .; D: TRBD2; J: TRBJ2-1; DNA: TGTGCCAGCAGCCAAGATGGAGAGCGGGAGGCCAATGAGCAGTTCTTC; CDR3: CASSQDGEREANEQFF
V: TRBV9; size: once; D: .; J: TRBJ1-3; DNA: TGTGCCAGCAGCGTGGGTATTGCTGGAAACACCATATATTTT; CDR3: CASSVGIAGNTIYF
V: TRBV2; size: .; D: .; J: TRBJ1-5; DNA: TGTGCCAGCACTCCACAGGGAACCCAGCCCCAGCATTTT; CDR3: CASTPQGTQPQHF
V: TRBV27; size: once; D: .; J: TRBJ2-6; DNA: TGTGCCAGCAGTTTGTCCCTCTCTGGGGCCAACGTCCTGACTTTC; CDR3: CASSLSLSGANVLTF
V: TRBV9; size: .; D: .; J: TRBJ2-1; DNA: TGTGCCAGCAGCGTAGCTTGGAGCTCCTACAATGAGCAGTTCTTC; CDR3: CASSVAWSSYNEQFF
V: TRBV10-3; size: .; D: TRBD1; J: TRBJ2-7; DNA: TGTGCCAGCGGAGCCCGGGACAGTTCCTCCCACGAGCAGTACTTC; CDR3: CASGARDSSSHEQYF
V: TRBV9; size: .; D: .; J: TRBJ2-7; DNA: TGTGCCAGCAGCGTAGACCTAGTCCCACCCTACGAGCAGTACTTC; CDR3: CASSVDLVPPYEQYF
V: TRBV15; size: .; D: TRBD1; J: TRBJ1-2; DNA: TGTGCCACCAGCAGAGACGGACAGGGGTTAAGTGGCTACACCTTC; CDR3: CATSRDGQGLSGYTF
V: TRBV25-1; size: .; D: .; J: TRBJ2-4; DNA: TGTGCCAGCAGTGAATATTCGTCGAAGAATGCCAAAAACATTCAGTACTTC; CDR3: CASSEYSSKNAKNIQYF
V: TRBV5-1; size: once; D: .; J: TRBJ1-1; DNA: TGCGCCAGCAGCTTGGGAGGGTACAGAATTTTGAACACTGAAGCTTTCTTT; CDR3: CASSLGGYRILNTEAFF
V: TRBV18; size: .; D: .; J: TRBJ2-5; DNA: TGTGCCAGCTCACCACCGGTGGTGGGGGGAGAGACCCAGTACTTC; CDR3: CASSPPVVGGETQYF
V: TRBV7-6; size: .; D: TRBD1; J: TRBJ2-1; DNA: TGTGCCAGCAGCTTCGGGACAGATACCTACAATGAGCAGTTCTTC; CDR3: CASSFGTDTYNEQFF
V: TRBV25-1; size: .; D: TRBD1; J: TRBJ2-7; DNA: TGTGCCAGCAGTGGGGGACAGGGTTTCTACGAGCAGTACTTC; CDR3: CASSGGQGFYEQYF
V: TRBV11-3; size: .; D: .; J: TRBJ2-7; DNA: TGTGCCAGCAGCTCCTTCGACGAGCAGTACTTC; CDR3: CASSSFDEQYF
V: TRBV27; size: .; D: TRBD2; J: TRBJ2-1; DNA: TGTGCCAGCAGTCCGCGCGGTAGCGGGTCCTACAATGAGCAGTTCTTC; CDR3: CASSPRGSGSYNEQFF
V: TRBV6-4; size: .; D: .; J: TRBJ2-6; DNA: TGTGCCAGCAGTGACTCCGGGACAACTGGGGCCAACGTCCTGACTTTC; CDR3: CASSDSGTTGANVLTF
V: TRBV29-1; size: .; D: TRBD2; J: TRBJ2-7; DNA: TGCAGCGTTGCGGGAGGTGTAGCCCAGACCTCCTACGAGCAGTACTTC; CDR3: CSVAGGVAQTSYEQYF
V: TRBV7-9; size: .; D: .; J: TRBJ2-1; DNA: TGTGCCAGCAGCCCCGCGGTTTACAATGAGCAGTTCTTC; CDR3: CASSPAVYNEQFF
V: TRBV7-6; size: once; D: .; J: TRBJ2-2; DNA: TGTGCCAGCAGCTTAGGAGGCACCGGGGAGCTGTTTTTT; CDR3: CASSLGGTGELFF
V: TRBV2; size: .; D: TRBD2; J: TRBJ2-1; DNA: TGTGCCACCCAACTAGCGGGAGCCTACAATGAGCAGTTCTTC; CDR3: CATQLAGAYNEQFF
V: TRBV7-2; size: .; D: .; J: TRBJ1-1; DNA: TGTGCCAGCAGCTTTCTTGGGGGGAACACTGAAGCTTTCTTT; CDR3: CASSFLGGNTEAFF
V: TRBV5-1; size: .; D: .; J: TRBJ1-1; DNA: TGCGCCAACAGCTTGTCAATTGACCTGGACACCACTGAAGCTTTCTTT; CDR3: CANSLSIDLDTTEAFF
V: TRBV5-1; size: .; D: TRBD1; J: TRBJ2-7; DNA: TGCGCCAGCAGCCCGGGACAGGACGAGCAGTACTTC; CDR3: CASSPGQDEQYF
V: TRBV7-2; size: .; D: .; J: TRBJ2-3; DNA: TGTGCCAGCAGCTTAGAACCCGGGGGTAGCACAGATACGCAGTATTTT; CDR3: CASSLEPGGSTDTQYF
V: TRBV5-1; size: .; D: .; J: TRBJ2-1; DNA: TGCGCCAGCAGCACGCAAACTAGATCGTACAATGAGCAGTTCTTC; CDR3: CASSTQTRSYNEQFF
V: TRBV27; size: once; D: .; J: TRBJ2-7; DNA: TGTGCCAGCAGTACCAACCGGGACACGGCGTACGAGCAGTACTTC; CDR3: CASSTNRDTAYEQYF
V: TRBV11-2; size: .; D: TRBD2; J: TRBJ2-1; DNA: TGTGCCAGCAGCTTAGATCAGCGGGAGTCTTCCTACAATGAGCAGTTCTTC; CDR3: CASSLDQRESSYNEQFF
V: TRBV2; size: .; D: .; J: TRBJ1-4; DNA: TGTGCCAGCAGCGCACATGATGCAACTAATGAAAAACTGTTTTTT; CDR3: CASSAHDATNEKLFF
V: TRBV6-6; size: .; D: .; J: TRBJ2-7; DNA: TGTGCCAGCAGTTACTCGACTGGAAGCTCCTACGAGCAGTACTTC; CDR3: CASSYSTGSSYEQYF
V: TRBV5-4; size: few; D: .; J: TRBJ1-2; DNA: TGTGCCAGCAGCTTCGACAGGACGGATGGCTACACCTTC; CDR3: CASSFDRTDGYTF
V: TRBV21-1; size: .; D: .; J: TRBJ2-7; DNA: TGTGCCAGCAGCAAACTCTGGCTAGCGGGAATTGCCAACGAGCAGTACTTC; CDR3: CASSKLWLAGIANEQYF
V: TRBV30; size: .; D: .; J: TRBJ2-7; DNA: TGTGCCTGGACAAGGAGGGGGGGGACCTCCGAGCAGTACTTC; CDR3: CAWTRRGGTSEQYF
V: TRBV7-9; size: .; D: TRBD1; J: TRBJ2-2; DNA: TGTGCCAGCAGCTCCCCGGGACAGGTTGACACCGGGGAGCTGTTTTTT; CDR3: CASSSPGQVDTGELFF
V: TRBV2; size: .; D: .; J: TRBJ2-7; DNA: TGTGCCAGCTCACTAGGAAGCGAGCAGTACTTC; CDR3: CASSLGSEQYF
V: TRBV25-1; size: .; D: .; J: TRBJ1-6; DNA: TGTGCCAGCAGTCGAAGGGGCCCCTATAATTCACCCCTCCACTTT; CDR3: CASSRRGPYNSPLHF
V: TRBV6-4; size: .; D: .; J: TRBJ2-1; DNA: TGTGCCAGCAGTGCGCAGGGGCACAATGAGCAGTTCTTC; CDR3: CASSAQGHNEQFF
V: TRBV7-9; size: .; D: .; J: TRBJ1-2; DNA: TGTGCCAGCAGCCCAGAGGGCCATGGCTACACCTTC; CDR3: CASSPEGHGYTF
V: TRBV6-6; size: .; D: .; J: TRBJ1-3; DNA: TGTGCCAGCAGTTACTACAAGACGTTGACTGGAAACACCATATATTTT; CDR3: CASSYYKTLTGNTIYF
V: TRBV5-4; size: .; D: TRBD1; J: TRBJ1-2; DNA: TGTGCCAGCAGCTTACAGGGGGCGGACTATGGCTACACCTTC; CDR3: CASSLQGADYGYTF
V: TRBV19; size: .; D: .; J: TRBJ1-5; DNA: TGTGCCAGTAGTATAGATCTCAGGCGGAGCAATCAGCCCCAGCATTTT; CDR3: CASSIDLRRSNQPQHF
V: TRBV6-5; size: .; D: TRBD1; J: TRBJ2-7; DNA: TGTGCCAGCAGTTCCCCGACAGGGGGTTCCTACGAGCAGTACTTC; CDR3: CASSSPTGGSYEQYF
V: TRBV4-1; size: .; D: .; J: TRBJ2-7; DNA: TGCGCCAGCAGCATCGGGCCTGGAAGTTACGAGCAGTACTTC; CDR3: CASSIGPGSYEQYF
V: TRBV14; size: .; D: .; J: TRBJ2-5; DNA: TGTGCCAGCAGCCCTTCGTCGGGGGAGACCCAGTACTTC; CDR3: CASSPSSGETQYF
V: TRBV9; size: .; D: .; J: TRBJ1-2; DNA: TGTGCCAGCAGCCCCAACATGGGGGTCAGCTATGGCTACACCTTC; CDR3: CASSPNMGVSYGYTF
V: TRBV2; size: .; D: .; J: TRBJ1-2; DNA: TGTGCCAGCAGTGAGGGGGGTATCTATGGCTACACCTTC; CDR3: CASSEGGIYGYTF